This paragraph covers one T cell receptor (beta chain) sequence. Its antigen target is currently unknown. The sample holds no much larger clone one base away, and base qualities are not on file. This entry is derived from a study of cytomegalovirus exposure and HLA in healthy donors (dated by TCRdb to between 2016 and 2019). Notes on the research overall: In an earlier analysis of roughly 500 of the donors, about 270 Gb of sequence data and roughly 100 million unique TCR beta sequences from about 190 million T cells were reported. Roughly 320 gigabases of sequencing data and around 85 million unique TCR sequences made up an early release that covered 500 to 700 HLA-typed donors. Among the approximately 430 genotyped donors, around 81% belonged to the genetic ancestry cluster associated with self-reported Caucasian donors. The study aimed to test whether signatures of past pathogen exposure could be identified by cataloging public T cell receptors. The study profiled the T cell repertoires of some 610 subjects by immunosequencing and related them to cytomegalovirus serostatus. In addition to the first cohort of 666 subjects, a separate validation cohort of 120 different subjects was used. To predict cytomegalovirus infection status, the study combined high-throughput TCR immunosequencing, statistical association of individual TCRs with disease status, and machine learning. A later analysis re-analyzed previously published TCR beta repertoires from about 730 donors and added high-resolution HLA genotyping to study TCR occurrence patterns. The later analysis used no new phenotypic data to find candidate immune exposures, relying instead on TCR beta sequences and their occurrence across donors. To decide whether each TCR beta V gene segment behaved as functional or pseudogenic, an earlier analysis of some 570 of the donors relied on high-throughput TCR beta sequencing. Donor age, sex, ethnicity and CMV serostatus were compiled together with the repertoire data. A later genetic analysis took genome-wide SNP genotypes for about 65% of the roughly 670 donors and used that subset as a discovery cohort. Every discovery cohort repertoire had been produced on one sequencing platform. HLA typing included class I and class II loci at four-digit resolution. The number of donors typed differed by locus, with about 629-640 for A, B, C, DRB1 and DQB1, around 500 for DQA1, under 610 for DPA1, and 400 to 490 for DPB1. Five DR-DQ haplotypes were treated as single units for association and clustering because of strong linkage in the cohort. Among some 410 genotyped donors of the cohort, an average of approximately 220,000 unique TCR beta nucleotide sequences was sequenced per donor, of which roughly 17% were non-productive. What the work shows at the level of the full study, not this receptor alone: Cytomegalovirus status was reported to be diagnosed by the classifier with high specificity and sensitivity in both the original and validation cohorts. In a later analysis, several top co-occurrence clusters were reported to appear linked to parvovirus B19, influenza, CMV and Epstein-Barr virus. In a later analysis, the rate of TCR association differed among HLA loci, with DRB1 alleles having the most associated TCRs and HLA-C alleles having the fewest. The sequencing pipeline was judged likely to have produced a cluster of highly shared sequence variants as a technical artifact. In a later genetic analysis, a missense DCLRE1C variant was associated with V-gene and J-gene trimming of TCR beta chains, and the association was replicated in an independent cohort. The authors suggested that the approach could potentially be generalized to other disease states and immunological phenotypes. The presence/absence analyses assumed that sequencing depth was roughly uniform across donors, and that assumption may not be true. In a later analysis, HLA-associated TCR beta chains showed more clonal expansion and lower generation probabilities than non-associated chains that were equally common. In a later analysis, 15,000 to 20,000 TCR beta sequences were associated with specific HLA alleles at a false discovery rate of 0.05. Linkage disequilibrium might explain the correlated functional status among segregating V segments, but an unknown experimental factor could not be ruled out. For the cohort, immune exposure information was limited to CMV serostatus. Some IMGT-functional V segments, including TRBV6-2 and TRBV6-3, could not be told apart with the 87-base-pair reads, so those segments were excluded. A further reported finding was that TCR beta sequences accurately predicted the HLA-A and HLA-B alleles for most subjects in the first cohort. The study gave a list of 150 to 200 TCR beta chains associated with cytomegalovirus. When HLA alleles, especially DR and DQ, strongly co-occurred, TCR associations were difficult to assign to individual alleles. Because HLA typing was missing for some donors at each locus, association tests included only the typed subset. Across donors, most TCR sequences were observed very rarely, whereas some public TCRs were present in many individuals. Compared with the approximately 670-donor mean, donors in an Asian-associated ancestry cluster had fewer N-insertions in productive TCRs, according to a later genetic analysis. Only TCR beta chains were sequenced in this cohort, and the absence of alpha or paired-chain data limited detectable features. In an earlier analysis of about 600 of the donors, most TCR beta V segments appeared in productive rearrangements about 87% or about 30% of the time, broadly matching IMGT annotations. Three of the identified cytomegalovirus-associated TCR beta chains were confirmed in vitro to be specific for cytomegalovirus antigens. Because counts were too low, about 18 rarely observed V segments, including chromosome 9 orphons, were excluded from the earlier analysis of 587 of the donors. According to a later analysis, most CMV-associated TCR beta chains appeared to be HLA-restricted, and the HLA associations seemed to be driven largely by CMV exposure.

The library was built by means of the immunoSEQ multiplex PCR assay. For the multiplex PCR, a mixture combining 60 forward primers for TCR Vbeta segments and 13 reverse primers for TCR Jbeta segments was used. Amplification of the CDR3 region of rearranged TCR beta genes was performed with a multiplex PCR assay on genomic DNA. The Illumina HiSeq System was used to sequence the amplified TCR beta libraries as 87-base-pair reads. The original methods were these. Across the 500 to 700 repertoires, a later analysis counted 75 million to 90 million unique TCR beta chains, roughly 11 million of which were shared by at least two donors. Raw reads were error-corrected and collapsed into unique sequences with a nearest-neighbor algorithm that merged closely related sequences to remove PCR and sequencing errors. V, D and J gene segments were assigned by aligning CDR3 sequences to IMGT reference sequences. For a sequence to be retained, at least a six-nucleotide match to both a V gene segment and a J gene segment was required. A rearrangement counted as productive if the CDR3 had no stop codons and remained in frame with V and J, and every other rearrangement counted as non-productive. CDR3 was defined according to IMGT convention as the region running from the second conserved V-encoded cysteine to the conserved J-encoded phenylalanine. The earlier analysis of 450 to 750 of the donors excluded any sequence lacking an unambiguous match to a single V gene segment. In an earlier analysis of almost 600 of the donors, a V segment was called functional when productive rearrangements were above 56.7%, and segregating when the standard deviation between donors exceeded 5%. A statistical classification framework was built to diagnose cytomegalovirus status from the catalog of TCR beta chain sequences. V and J gene assignment, in a later analysis, came from comparing TCR nucleotide sequences with IMGT/GENE-DB human TR gene sequences. A later analysis assigned CDR3 sequences and most-parsimonious VDJ recombination scenarios with the TCRdist pipeline. In a later analysis, each TCR beta chain was defined by its CDR3 amino acid sequence together with its V-gene family, and reads lacking a unique V-gene family were excluded. As a way to deal with suspected cross-contamination and a sequencing artifact, a later analysis dropped roughly 620 nucleotide sequences that were highly shared and had low generation probability. In a later analysis, a clonal expansion index was calculated for each public chain from normalized within-repertoire ranks of inferred template counts. Generation probabilities in a later analysis came from a VDJ recombination model fitted to out-of-frame rearrangements, and those results were checked against IGoR. In a later analysis, TCR-TCR, TCR-HLA and TCR-CMV co-occurrence was scored with hypergeometric tests, and a repertoire-size bias correction was applied to TCR pairs. In a later analysis, false discovery rates were estimated by permuting HLA or CMV assignments 20 times. A later analysis grouped co-occurring TCRs with DBSCAN, adding TCRdist sequence similarity when clustering within HLA-allele-positive subsets. For co-occurrence clustering, repertoires with fewer than 30,000 or more than 120,000 public chains were excluded, along with 4 to 6 repertoires with anomalous nucleotide sharing. The source is immuneACCESS, and TCRdb retained only in-frame sequences with V and J called. Part of the clones is not carried over; for the studies checked, unresolved V genes explain less than half of this, and the remainder is unexplained. The V and J calls and clone size are taken from that table; D and trimming were inferred from the DNA. The sample table contains 110,000 or so clones; only one count was recorded for just under 80% of them. The ten largest make up roughly 5.7% of the sample.

The cohort consisted of 600 to 700 healthy bone marrow donors. All cohort members were sampled while nominally healthy, although unrecorded immune exposures were likely present. The donor was CMV seronegative and was included in the group of around 320 seronegative cohort members. Every donor gave a peripheral blood sample, and the peripheral blood mononuclear cells from that sample were used for TCR beta sequencing. The Qiagen DNeasy Blood Extraction Kit was used to extract genomic DNA from the blood cell samples. The CDR3 contains 17 residues, cysteine and phenylalanine counted. Of the read, only the CDR3 DNA is kept; its 51 bases are in frame from base 1. Germline trimming amounts to 1 base on V and 7 bases on J, with 14 as the count of junction bases outside the gene matches. CDR1 is given as LNHNV and CDR2 as YYDKDF, both from the germline V gene (reference sequence).

Recombination joined TRBV15 with TRBJ1-2; 8 middle bases align to TRBD1. This TCR was sampled from a male donor in good health and CMV-seronegative. Input material: PBMCs. The DNA sequence is TGTGCCACCAGCAGAGGGGCCCAACAGGGGGTAATCTCTGGCTACACCTTC. Translated, this gives CATSRGAQQGVISGYTF.